The 30 T cell receptor beta chains given below trace back to one sample, sequenced in a study of sequential checkpoint blockade in melanoma (dated by TCRdb to between 2018 and 2021). This specimen's treatment or condition label, per the study, means: randomized to nivolumab then ipilimumab (arm A) or the reverse (arm B). The library was prepared using the immunoSEQ multiplex PCR assay. Entries here come from immuneACCESS through TCRdb and include only in-frame sequences with V and J called. Some clones fail to appear in such tables; in the studies checked, an unresolved V gene covers under half of the shortfall, and the cause of the remainder is unknown. Counted in this sample were 40,000 or so clones; around 32% of them appeared once. The ten top clones hold about 1.6% of the sample. The source material was tumor tissue (inferred from file names), sampled from a patient given nivolumab and ipilimumab in sequence. The origin of the receptors is a human donor with melanoma.

The chain combines TRBV11-3 with TRBJ2-2, with D tentatively TRBD1 (6 bases). The ends were cut back, 4 bases at V and 4 bases at J, with 10 bases in the middle. The CDR3 sequence is 14 residues long. Germline loops: CDR1 SGHNT, CDR2 YENEEA. The CDR3: CASSSGTITGELFF. DNA for the CDR3: TGTGCCAGCAGCTCCGGGACAATCACCGGGGAGCTGTTTTTT.

This clone was counted a few times. The V call is TRBV6-8, the J call TRBJ2-5; TRBD2 matches 10 bases. V trimming: 10 bases; J trimming: 4 bases; junction bases outside the gene matches: 12. Germline V gene data show CDR1 as MNHGY and CDR2 as SAAAGT. This CDR3 has 15 amino acids. The CDR3 bases are TGTGCCATCAGAAAGAGCGGGGGGGCCTTAGAGACCCAGTACTTC. Translating it yields CAIRKSGGALETQYF.

The chain links TRBV5-1 to TRBJ2-1; weak D call: TRBD1 (5 bases). Germline-derived CDR1 and CDR2 are SGHRS and YFSETQ. The ends were cut back, 0 bases at V and 8 bases at J, with 15 bases in the middle. This CDR3 contains 15 residues. Written as DNA, the CDR3 is TGCGCCAGCAGCTTGGCTTGGGCAGGGTCTGATGAGCAGTTCTTC. Translation: CASSLAWAGSDEQFF.

J is TRBJ2-3 and V is TRBV9; D call uncertain. This CDR3 contains 17 residues. V gave up 0 bases and J gave up 10 bases, with 24 bases separating them. Germline values: CDR1 SGDLS, CDR2 YYNGEE. The CDR3 spells CASSVGLGMNPILAQYF. The DNA of the CDR3 is TGTGCCAGCAGCGTAGGATTAGGAATGAACCCCATTCTCGCGCAGTATTTT.

V gene TRBV19 combines with J gene TRBJ1-5; 8 bases fit TRBD1. The V gene's germline CDR1 is LNHDA and CDR2 SQIVND (reference sequence). The junction had 16 bases not matched to a gene; V was cut back by 6 bases and J by 3 bases. The CDR3 is 18 residues long. CDR3 nucleotides: TGTGCCAGTAGGTCCACCGGGACAGGTTCGCGTTTCAATCAGCCCCAGCATTTT. This codes for CASRSTGTGSRFNQPQHF.

This clone was counted between two and nine times. V usage is TRBV27 and J usage is TRBJ2-7; 9 bases line up with TRBD2. The CDR3 has 15 amino acids. The junction had 6 bases not matched to a gene; V was cut back by 2 bases and J by 4 bases. Germline loops: CDR1 MNHEY, CDR2 SMNVEV (reference sequence). The chain's CDR3 is CASSLRGSGSYEQYF. The CDR3 DNA reads TGTGCCAGCAGTTTAAGGGGTAGCGGGAGTTACGAGCAGTACTTC.

The rearrangement joins TRBV6-8 to TRBJ1-4, with a possible D match to TRBD1 (5 bases). The germline V and J ends were trimmed by 2 bases and 10 bases, with 14 bases remaining between them. The CDR3 is made up of 14 amino acids. Germline values: CDR1 MNHGY, CDR2 SAAAGT. DNA for the CDR3: TGTGCCAGCAGTTACGGGGGATTTTCTGGAAAACTGTTTTTT. Its translation is CASSYGGFSGKLFF.

The chain has TRBV19 and TRBJ1-1; no clear D. Trimming left V 1 base short and J 3 bases short, with 9 bases between. This CDR3 has 14 residues. CDR1 is LNHDA, CDR2 SQIVND, per germline (reference sequence). The CDR3 DNA reads as TGTGCCAGTAGTATAGGTCCAGGCTACACTGAAGCTTTCTTT. This translates into CASSIGPGYTEAFF. Supplemented by reference TRBV19 and TRBJ1-1, the full variable domain reads DGGITQSPKYLFRKEGQNVTLSCEQNLNHDAMYWYRQDPGQGLRLIYYSQIVNDFQKGDIAEGYSVSREKKESFPLTVTSAQKNPTAFYLCASSIGPGYTEAFFGQGTRLTVV.

The sample holds many counts of this clone. This chain links TRBV11-3 with TRBJ1-5, with a weak D call TRBD1 (5 bases). The CDR3 spans 14 residues. The germline gives CDR1 SGHNT, CDR2 YENEEA. V was cut by 5 bases and J by 8 bases, with 16 bases left in between. The CDR3 sequence: CASSPRGMGEPQHF. The CDR3 nucleotides are TGTGCCAGCAGCCCTCGGGGGATGGGAGAGCCCCAGCATTTT.

This clone came up a few times. This rearrangement joins TRBV6-8 to TRBJ2-7; D ambiguous. Per germline, CDR1 MNHGY and CDR2 SAAAGT. V was shortened by 4 bases and J by 0 bases, with 19 bases between the two germline ends. The CDR3 extends over 17 amino acids. The CDR3 spells CASSLVPQITSSYEQYF. The CDR3 DNA follows: TGTGCCAGCAGTTTGGTTCCTCAGATCACCTCCTCCTACGAGCAGTACTTC.

This clone was seen more than once but under ten times. The CDR3 coding sequence is TGTGCCAGCCAAAACCCGAGGGTAAATCAGCCCCAGCATTTT. Protein sequence: CASQNPRVNQPQHF. The gene calls are TRBV28 and TRBJ1-5; D is unresolved. This CDR3 region has 14 residues. The V gene's germline CDR1 is MDHEN and CDR2 SYDVKM. The V end lost 8 bases, the J end lost 4 bases, and 15 bases lay between the germline ends.

This clone was counted a few times. The V call is TRBV18, the J call TRBJ1-4; D call uncertain. V was trimmed by 3 bases and J by 4 bases, leaving 3 bases between them. The length of the CDR3 is 12 residues. Germline-derived CDR1 and CDR2 are KGHSH and LQKENI. The CDR3: CASSPFNEKLFF. The CDR3 nucleotides read TGTGCCAGCTCACCCTTTAATGAAAAACTGTTTTTT.

This clone was seen only a few times. V and J are TRBV6-8 and TRBJ1-2; D uncertain. Germline-derived CDR1 and CDR2 are MNHGY and SAAAGT. Trimming cost V 5 bases and J 4 bases, with 11 bases left between them. The CDR3 consists of 13 residues. CDR3 sequence: CASSALWSYGYTF. CDR3 coding DNA: TGTGCCAGCAGTGCTCTGTGGAGCTATGGCTACACCTTC.

The rearrangement uses TRBV15 and TRBJ2-3; TRBD2 is a possible D gene (5 bases). The CDR3 consists of 15 residues. The germline V and J ends were trimmed by 0 bases and 4 bases, with 11 bases remaining between them. The germline gives CDR1 LNHNV, CDR2 YYDKDF (reference sequence). The CDR3 reads CATSRDWWGADTQYF. The DNA for the CDR3 is TGTGCCACCAGCAGAGATTGGTGGGGAGCAGATACGCAGTATTTT.

The rearrangement uses TRBV28 and TRBJ1-2, with TRBD1 as a possible D gene (6 bases). V was pared by 6 bases and J by 3 bases, with 14 bases between. This CDR3 contains 14 residues. From germline, CDR1 is MDHEN and CDR2 SYDVKM. The CDR3 loop is CASSQGGGYYGYTF. In DNA form, the CDR3 reads TGTGCCAGCAGCCAAGGGGGGGGCTACTATGGCTACACCTTC.

The J gene is TRBJ1-2, the V gene TRBV11-3; 8 bases line up with TRBD1. Germline CDR1 reads SGHNT; CDR2 reads YENEEA. V gave up 6 bases and J gave up 0 bases; unmatched junction bases: 6. This CDR3 comprises 15 residues. CDR3 DNA sequence: TGTGCCAGCAGGCCACCGGGACAGGCTAACTATGGCTACACCTTC. Residues: CASRPPGQANYGYTF.

The chain has TRBV23-1 and TRBJ2-7; 7 nucleotides align to TRBD1. TRBV23-1 is sorted into the ORF group, with uncertain function. The V and J ends lost 0 bases and 3 bases, in that order; junction bases with no gene match: 5. This CDR3 contains 15 residues. The DNA for the CDR3 is TGCGCCAGCAGTCAATCGAGACAGGGTAACTACGAGCAGTACTTC. It specifies CASSQSRQGNYEQYF.

The sample holds a few counts of this clone. This sequence joins TRBV11-3 and TRBJ2-5; TRBD2 agrees at 16 bases. Losses at the gene ends were 1 base for V and 5 bases for J; bases not matched to a gene: 10. CDR1 is SGHNT and CDR2 is YENEEA in the germline V gene. This CDR3 is built from 19 residues. CDR3 region: CASSLVGGLAGGPEETQYF. CDR3 in DNA: TGTGCCAGCAGCTTAGTTGGGGGACTAGCGGGAGGGCCGGAGGAGACCCAGTACTTC.

This clone was seen a few times. This sequence joins TRBV28 and TRBJ2-5; D possibly matches TRBD1 or TRBD2 (6 bases each). The CDR3 runs to 13 residues. Per germline, CDR1 MDHEN and CDR2 SYDVKM. Trimming cost V 7 bases and J 2 bases, with 11 bases left between them. Written as DNA, the CDR3 is TGTGCCAGCATCGAAGGGGGGCAAGAGACCCAGTACTTC. Encoded protein: CASIEGGQETQYF. Looking up the rest from reference TRBV28 and TRBJ2-5 gives the full variable domain: DVKVTQSSRYLVKRTGEKVFLECVQDMDHENMFWYRQDPGLGLRLIYFSYDVKMKEKGDIPEGYSVSREKKERFSLILESASTNQTSMYLCASIEGGQETQYFGPGTRLLVL.

The chain uses TRBV29-1 and TRBJ1-5; tentative D call: TRBD1 (6 bases). The CDR3 has 14 amino acids. The germline V gene has CDR1 SQVTM and CDR2 ANQGSEA. CDR3 DNA sequence: TGCAGAGATAGGGGGGAATTGGGCAATCAGCCCCAGCATTTT. Its translation is CRDRGELGNQPQHF. The variable domain in full, completed from reference TRBV29-1 and TRBJ1-5, reads SAVISQKPSRDICQRGTSLTIQCQVDSQVTMMFWYRQQPGQSLTLIATANQGSEATYESGFVIDKFPISRPNLTFSTLTVSNMSPEDSSIYLCRDRGELGNQPQHFGDGTRLSIL.

This clone was detected ten times or more. DNA for the CDR3: TGTGCCAGCAGCCCCGACAGCCCTAACTATGGCTACACCTTC. It encodes CASSPDSPNYGYTF. The chain links TRBV11-3 to TRBJ1-2, with D possibly TRBD1 on 5 matching bases. Deletions cut 5 bases from V and 0 bases from J, with 10 bases between. The CDR3 has 14 residues. Looked up from germline, CDR1 is SGHNT and CDR2 is YENEEA.

This chain uses TRBV6-8 with TRBJ1-1; 7 bases line up with TRBD1. This CDR3 has 17 residues. Germline assignment: CDR1 MNHGY and CDR2 SAAAGT. Trimming at V came to 7 bases and at J to 1 base, leaving 15 bases not matched to a gene. This chain's CDR3 is CASTPPGGGQKNTEAFF. The CDR3 DNA is TGTGCCAGCACTCCGCCCGGGGGGGGACAGAAGAACACTGAAGCTTTCTTT.

This clone was seen a few times. The chain joins TRBV28 to TRBJ2-1; D is possibly TRBD2 (5 bases). Germline V lookup: CDR1 MDHEN, CDR2 SYDVKM. This CDR3 comprises 15 residues. The ends were cut back, 3 bases at V and 6 bases at J, with 15 bases in the middle. The DNA of the CDR3 is TGTGCCAGCAGTTTGAGGGCTAGTAGGATCAATGAGCAGTTCTTC. It encodes CASSLRASRINEQFF.

The rearrangement joins TRBV19 to TRBJ1-1; no clear D. The V and J ends lost 4 bases and 1 base respectively, with 10 bases between them. The CDR3 is made up of 14 amino acids. Germline V gene sequence: CDR1 LNHDA, CDR2 SQIVND (reference sequence). The CDR3 DNA is TGTGCCAGTAGTACTAACTCGGGGAACACTGAAGCTTTCTTT. It encodes CASSTNSGNTEAFF.

The rearrangement uses TRBV28 and TRBJ1-5; D perhaps matches TRBD1 (6 bases). Trimming stripped 7 bases from V and 9 bases from J, with 13 bases between. This CDR3 spans 12 amino acids. Germline CDR1 reads MDHEN; CDR2 reads SYDVKM. DNA for the CDR3: TGTGCCAGCACCTATCGGGGGCGGCCCCAGCATTTT. Translated, it gives CASTYRGRPQHF.

This clone was seen only a few times. This chain links TRBV6-8 with TRBJ2-6; 9 nucleotides align to TRBD1. The CDR3 has 16 amino acids. Trimming removed 7 bases from V and 0 bases from J; junction bases left unmatched: 4. Germline CDR1 MNHGY, CDR2 SAAAGT. CDR3 sequence (DNA): TGTGCCAGCAACGGACAGGGGAGCTCTGGGGCCAACGTCCTGACTTTC. As protein: CASNGQGSSGANVLTF.

In its sample, this clone was seen a few times. The chain joins TRBV28 to TRBJ1-1; D gene ambiguous. The CDR3 covers 16 residues. Looked up from germline, CDR1 is MDHEN and CDR2 is SYDVKM. V lost 5 bases, J lost 5 bases, and 21 bases lay in between. This CDR3 is CASSPPDMGSKTEAFF. CDR3 nucleotides: TGTGCCAGCAGTCCCCCAGATATGGGTTCAAAAACTGAAGCTTTCTTT.

The rearrangement uses TRBV11-3 and TRBJ1-6, with D perhaps TRBD1 (6 bases). The germline gives CDR1 SGHNT, CDR2 YENEEA. V was cut by 7 bases and J by 7 bases, with 17 bases left in between. CDR3 size: 15 residues. The CDR3 coding sequence is TGTGCCAGCAACCGAAAGGCCACAGGGAATTCACCCCTCCACTTT. This codes for CASNRKATGNSPLHF.

J is TRBJ2-5 and V is TRBV7-4; weak D call: TRBD2 (6 bases). Trimming removed 4 bases at V and 4 bases at J, with 10 bases between. In germline, CDR1 is SGHVT, CDR2 SQSDAQ. The CDR3 has 13 amino acids. CDR3: CASSSQGGETQYF. The DNA of the CDR3 is TGTGCCAGCAGCTCCCAGGGAGGAGAGACCCAGTACTTC. Full variable domain (remainder filled in from reference TRBV7-4 and TRBJ2-5): GAGVSQSPRYKVAKRGRDVALRCDSISGHVTLYWYRQTLGQGSEVLTYSQSDAQRDKSGRPSGRFSAERPERSVSTLKIQRTEQGDSAVYLCASSSQGGETQYFGPGTRLLVL.

The chain is built from TRBV5-1 and TRBJ2-5; D might be TRBD2 (6 bases). The CDR3 runs 17 residues. Germline lookup yields CDR1 SGHRS and CDR2 YFSETQ. Trimming took 4 bases from V and 2 from J, leaving 21 bases between them. The CDR3 DNA is TGCGCCAGCAGCCTCCGGGGGTACGACAAATTACAAGAGACCCAGTACTTC. Translation gives CASSLRGYDKLQETQYF.